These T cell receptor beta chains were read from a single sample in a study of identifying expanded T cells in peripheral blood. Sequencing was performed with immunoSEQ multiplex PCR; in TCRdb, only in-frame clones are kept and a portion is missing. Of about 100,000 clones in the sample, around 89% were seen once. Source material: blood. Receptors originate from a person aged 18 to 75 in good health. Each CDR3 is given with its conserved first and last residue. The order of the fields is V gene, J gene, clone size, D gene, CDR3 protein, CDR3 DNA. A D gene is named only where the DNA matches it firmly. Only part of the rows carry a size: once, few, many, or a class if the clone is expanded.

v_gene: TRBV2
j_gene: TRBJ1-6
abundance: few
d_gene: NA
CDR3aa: CASTPRSGENSPLHF
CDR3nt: TGTGCCAGCACCCCACGGTCGGGGGAGAATTCACCCCTCCACTTT

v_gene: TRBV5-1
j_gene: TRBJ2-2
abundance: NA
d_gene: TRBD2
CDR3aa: CASSLMRGGRDGELFF
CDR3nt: TGCGCCAGCAGCTTGATGCGGGGGGGCCGTGACGGGGAGCTGTTTTTT

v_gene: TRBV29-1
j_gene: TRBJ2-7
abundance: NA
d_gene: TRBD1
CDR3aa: CSVQARTGLEQYF
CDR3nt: TGCAGCGTCCAAGCTAGGACAGGGCTTGAGCAGTACTTC

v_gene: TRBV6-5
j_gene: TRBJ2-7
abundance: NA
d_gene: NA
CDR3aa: CASSGTKWVQLEPYF
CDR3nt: TGTGCCAGCAGCGGGACGAAATGGGTCCAATTGGAGCCGTACTTC

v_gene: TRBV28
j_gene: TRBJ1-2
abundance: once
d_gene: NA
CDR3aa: CASSLGFPGGADSHRYGYTF
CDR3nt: TGTGCCAGCAGTTTAGGTTTCCCCGGGGGGGCTGATAGCCACCGCTATGGCTACACCTTC

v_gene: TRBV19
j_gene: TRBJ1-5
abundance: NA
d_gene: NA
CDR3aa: CASSIRFVLAGGDYSNQPQHF
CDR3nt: TGTGCCAGTAGTATCAGATTTGTTTTGGCGGGGGGCGATTATAGCAATCAGCCCCAGCATTTT

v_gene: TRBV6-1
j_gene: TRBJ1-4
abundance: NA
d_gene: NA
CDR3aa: CASSGRENEKLFF
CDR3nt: TGTGCCAGCAGTGGCAGGGAAAATGAAAAACTGTTTTTT

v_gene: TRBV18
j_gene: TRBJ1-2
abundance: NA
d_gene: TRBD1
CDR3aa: CASSPDREDYGYTF
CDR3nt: TGTGCCAGCTCACCGGACAGGGAGGACTATGGCTACACCTTC

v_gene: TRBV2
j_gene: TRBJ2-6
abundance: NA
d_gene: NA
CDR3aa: CASRARGLSSGANVLTF
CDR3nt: TGTGCCAGCAGAGCACGGGGGCTAAGCTCTGGGGCCAACGTCCTGACTTTC

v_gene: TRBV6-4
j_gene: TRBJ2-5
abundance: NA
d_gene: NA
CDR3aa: CATRIPAQETQYF
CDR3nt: TGTGCCACCCGTATACCTGCCCAAGAGACCCAGTACTTC

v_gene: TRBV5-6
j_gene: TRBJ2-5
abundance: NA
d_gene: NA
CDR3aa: CASSLGGGWRGETQYF
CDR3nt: TGTGCCAGCAGCTTGGGGGGTGGTTGGAGGGGAGAGACCCAGTACTTC

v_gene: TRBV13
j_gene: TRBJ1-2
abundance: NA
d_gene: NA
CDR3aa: CASSLAQTGSDGYTF
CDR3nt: TGTGCCAGCAGCTTAGCCCAAACAGGGAGCGATGGCTACACCTTC

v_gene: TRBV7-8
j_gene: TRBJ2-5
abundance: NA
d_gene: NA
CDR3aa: CASSRLLTAQETQYF
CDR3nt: TGTGCCAGCAGCCGACTCTTGACCGCCCAAGAGACCCAGTACTTC

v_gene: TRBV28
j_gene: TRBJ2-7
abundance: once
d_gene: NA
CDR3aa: CASSLYGGTAPYEQYF
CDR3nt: TGTGCCAGCAGTTTATATGGGGGGACGGCTCCCTACGAGCAGTACTTC

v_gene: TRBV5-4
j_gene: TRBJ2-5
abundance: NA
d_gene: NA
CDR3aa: CASSLGRDVTGETQYF
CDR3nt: TGTGCCAGCAGCTTGGGAAGGGACGTAACGGGGGAGACCCAGTACTTC

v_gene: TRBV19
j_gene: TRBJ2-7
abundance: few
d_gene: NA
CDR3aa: CASRESGTSAYEQYF
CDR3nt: TGTGCCAGTAGGGAATCCGGGACATCCGCCTACGAGCAGTACTTC

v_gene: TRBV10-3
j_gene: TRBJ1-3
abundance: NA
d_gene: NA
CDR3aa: CAISEGTGNTIYF
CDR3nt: TGTGCCATCAGTGAAGGGACAGGAAACACCATATATTTT

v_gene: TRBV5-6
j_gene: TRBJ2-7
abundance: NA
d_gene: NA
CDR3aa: CASSRLGSSYSYEQYF
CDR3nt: TGTGCCAGCAGCCGTTTGGGTTCATCATACTCCTACGAGCAGTACTTC

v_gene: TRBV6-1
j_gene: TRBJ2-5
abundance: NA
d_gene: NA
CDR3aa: CASSGDGGWAQYF
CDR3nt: TGTGCCAGCAGTGGGGATGGGGGGTGGGCCCAGTACTTC

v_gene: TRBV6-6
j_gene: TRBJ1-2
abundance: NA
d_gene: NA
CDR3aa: CASSYSVQPYGYTF
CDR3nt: TGTGCCAGCAGTTACTCGGTCCAGCCCTATGGCTACACCTTC

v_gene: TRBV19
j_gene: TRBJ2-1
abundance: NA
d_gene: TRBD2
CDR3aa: CASSMGLAGYNEQFF
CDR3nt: TGTGCCAGTAGTATGGGACTAGCGGGTTACAATGAGCAGTTCTTC

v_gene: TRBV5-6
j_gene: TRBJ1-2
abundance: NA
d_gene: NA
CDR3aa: CASSLVGPRPNYGYTF
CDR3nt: TGTGCCAGCAGCTTAGTGGGGCCCAGGCCCAACTATGGCTACACCTTC

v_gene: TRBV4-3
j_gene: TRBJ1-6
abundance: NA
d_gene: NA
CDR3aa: CASSQDVGLVRSPLHF
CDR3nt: TGCGCCAGCAGCCAAGATGTGGGGCTAGTGCGGTCACCCCTCCACTTT

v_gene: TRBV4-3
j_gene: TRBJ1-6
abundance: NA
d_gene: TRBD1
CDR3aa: CASSLSGGNSPLHF
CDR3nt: TGCGCCAGCAGCCTCTCAGGGGGTAATTCACCCCTCCACTTT

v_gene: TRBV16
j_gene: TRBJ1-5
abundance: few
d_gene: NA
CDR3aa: CASSQSGRDQLQHF
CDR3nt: TGTGCCAGCAGCCAATCTGGCAGGGACCAGCTCCAGCATTTT

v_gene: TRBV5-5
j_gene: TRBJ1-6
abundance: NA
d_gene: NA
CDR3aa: CASRLAGGGNSPLHF
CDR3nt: TGTGCCAGCCGCTTGGCCGGGGGGGGTAATTCACCCCTCCACTTT

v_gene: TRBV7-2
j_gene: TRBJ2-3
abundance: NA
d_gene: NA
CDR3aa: CASKAVREVDTQYF
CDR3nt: TGTGCCAGCAAAGCGGTGAGGGAGGTAGATACGCAGTATTTT

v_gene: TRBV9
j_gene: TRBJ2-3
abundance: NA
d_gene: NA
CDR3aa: CASSVGTGDGDTQYF
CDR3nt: TGTGCCAGCAGCGTAGGTACAGGAGACGGGGATACGCAGTATTTT

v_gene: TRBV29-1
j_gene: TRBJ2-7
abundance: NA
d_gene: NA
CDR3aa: CSIGEIRGEQYF
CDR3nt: TGCAGCATTGGGGAAATAAGGGGTGAGCAGTACTTC

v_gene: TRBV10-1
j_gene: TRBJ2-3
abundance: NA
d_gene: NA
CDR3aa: CASSRGKGNTDTQYF
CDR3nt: TGCGCCAGCAGTAGGGGAAAAGGAAACACAGATACGCAGTATTTT

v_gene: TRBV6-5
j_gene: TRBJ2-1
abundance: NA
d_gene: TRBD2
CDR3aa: CASSYLAGVDEQFF
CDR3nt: TGTGCCAGCAGCTACCTAGCGGGGGTAGATGAGCAGTTCTTC

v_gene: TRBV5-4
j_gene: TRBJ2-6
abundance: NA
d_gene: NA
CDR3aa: CASSFNYRSGALPRPNVLTF
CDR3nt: TGTGCCAGCAGCTTTAATTATCGGTCAGGGGCCCTTCCCAGGCCCAACGTCCTGACTTTC

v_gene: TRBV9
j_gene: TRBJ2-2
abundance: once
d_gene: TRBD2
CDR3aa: CASSIAGGYTGELFF
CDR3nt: TGTGCCAGCAGCATCGCGGGGGGCTACACCGGGGAGCTGTTTTTT

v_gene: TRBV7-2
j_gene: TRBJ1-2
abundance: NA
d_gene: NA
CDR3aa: CASSFLPRGGYTF
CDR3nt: TGTGCCAGCAGCTTCCTCCCCCGTGGTGGCTACACCTTC

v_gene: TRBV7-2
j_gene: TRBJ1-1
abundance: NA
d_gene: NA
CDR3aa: CASSLRGTGNTEAFF
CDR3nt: TGTGCCAGCAGTCTCAGAGGGACGGGGAACACTGAAGCTTTCTTT

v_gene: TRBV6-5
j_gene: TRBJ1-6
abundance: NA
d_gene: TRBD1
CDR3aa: CASSYSTGVRRGTLHF
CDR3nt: TGTGCCAGCAGTTACTCGACAGGGGTCCGCCGTGGGACCCTCCACTTT

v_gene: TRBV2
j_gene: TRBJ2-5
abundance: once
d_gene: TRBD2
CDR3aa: CAFGLAGQETQYF
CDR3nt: TGTGCCTTTGGACTAGCGGGGCAAGAGACCCAGTACTTC